The 2 T cell receptor beta chains reported below all come from one sample, sequenced in a study of cytomegalovirus exposure and HLA in healthy donors. Both 60 Vbeta primers and 13 Jbeta primers went into the PCR. Libraries were prepared by immunoSEQ multiplex PCR; TCRdb keeps only in-frame clonotypes and omits some of them. The data hold 80,000 to 130,000 clones, with around three quarters observed a single time. The sequencing input was PBMCs. Receptors were obtained from a female donor in good health and CMV-seropositive.

The chain carries TRBV2 and TRBJ2-1, with D possibly TRBD1 on 5 matching bases. The CDR3 length is 11 residues. With 8 bases removed from V and 9 bases from J, the gap between germline ends came to 11 bases. Germline CDR1 and CDR2: SNHLY and FYNNEI. The CDR3 bases are TGTGCCAGCTTCAGGGTAGCTGAGCAGTTCTTC. Translated, it gives CASFRVAEQFF.

V gene TRBV18 combines with J gene TRBJ1-4; TRBD1 might be the D (5 bases). V was pared by 6 bases and J by 5 bases, with 13 bases between. Germline values: CDR1 KGHSH, CDR2 LQKENI. This CDR3 contains 14 residues. The CDR3 coding sequence is TGTGCCAGCTCCCGGGACTTCCTGAATGAAAAACTGTTTTTT. Protein product: CASSRDFLNEKLFF.